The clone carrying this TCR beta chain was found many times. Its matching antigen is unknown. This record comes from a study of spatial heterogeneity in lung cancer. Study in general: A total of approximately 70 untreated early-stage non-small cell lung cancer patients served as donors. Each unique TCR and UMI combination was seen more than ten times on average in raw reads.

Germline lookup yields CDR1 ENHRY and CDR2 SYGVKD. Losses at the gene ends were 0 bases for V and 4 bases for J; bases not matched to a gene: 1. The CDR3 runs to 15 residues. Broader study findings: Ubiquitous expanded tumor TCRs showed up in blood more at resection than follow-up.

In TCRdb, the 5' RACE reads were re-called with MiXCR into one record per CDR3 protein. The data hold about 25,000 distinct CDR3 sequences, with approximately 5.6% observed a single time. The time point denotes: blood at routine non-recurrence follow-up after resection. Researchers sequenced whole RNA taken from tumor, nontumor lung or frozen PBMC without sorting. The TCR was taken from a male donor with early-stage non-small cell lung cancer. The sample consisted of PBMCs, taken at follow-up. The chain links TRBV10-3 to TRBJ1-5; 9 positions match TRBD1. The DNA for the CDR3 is TGTGCCATCAGTGAGTCCGACAGGGGGAATCAGCCCCAGCATTTT. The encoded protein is CAISESDRGNQPQHF.